The clone carrying this T cell receptor (beta chain) was observed a single time. Its antigen is not known. Together with a sample-barcoded 5' primer, a J-beta primer mix was included in a second PCR lasting about 6 to 11 cycles. Each sample provided no less than 3 million CDR3-containing paired-end reads. MiXCR was run by TCRdb on the 5' RACE reads, yielding one entry per CDR3 protein. This table holds 750,000 to 950,000 distinct CDR3 sequences, 20% to 30% found once. This CDR3 is 14 amino acids long. Germline CDR1 MNHNY, CDR2 SVGAGI (reference sequence). V trimming: 4 bases; J trimming: 2 bases; junction bases outside the gene matches: 4. This sample was taken from a study of blood T cells in healthy people across ages. Study findings and constraints: Not knowing donor CMV status may have confounded expanded clonotype changes.

The sample was also linked to a second study, of T cells of mothers and their children.

The clonotype was recovered from a boy under 18 in good health. The chain links TRBV6-6 to TRBJ1-2, with 7 bases aligning to TRBD1. Sequenced material: blood. The CDR3 protein is CASSLRGQNYGYTF. The CDR3 DNA sequence: TGTGCCAGCAGTTTGCGGGGACAGAACTATGGCTACACCTTC.